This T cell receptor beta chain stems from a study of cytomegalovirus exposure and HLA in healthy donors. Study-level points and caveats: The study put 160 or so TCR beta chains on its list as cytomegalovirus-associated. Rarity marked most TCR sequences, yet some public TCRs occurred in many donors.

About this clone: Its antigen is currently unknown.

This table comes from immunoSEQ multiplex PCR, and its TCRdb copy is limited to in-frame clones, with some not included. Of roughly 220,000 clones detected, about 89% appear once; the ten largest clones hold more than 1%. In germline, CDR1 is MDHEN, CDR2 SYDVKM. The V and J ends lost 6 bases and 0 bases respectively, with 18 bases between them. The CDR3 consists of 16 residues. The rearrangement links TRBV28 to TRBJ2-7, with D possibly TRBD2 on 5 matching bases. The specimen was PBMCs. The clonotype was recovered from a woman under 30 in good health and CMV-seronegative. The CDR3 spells CASSPPRRRSSYEQYF. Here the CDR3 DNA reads TGTGCCAGCAGCCCCCCCCGACGGAGGAGCTCCTACGAGCAGTACTTC.